Listed below are T cell receptor beta chains from one sample, sequenced in a study of CD4 and CD8 cells across lung adenocarcinoma regions. TCRdb re-called the PCR reads through MiXCR, storing one row per CDR3 protein. The sample holds 10,000 to 11,000 distinct CDR3 sequences, about 53% seen once. Sequenced input: CD4+ T cells from the center of a lung tumor. The receptors were gathered from a male donor with lung adenocarcinoma. The CD4 and CD8 labels of this study may be unreliable. Both conserved end residues are part of each CDR3. The D gene is left open where the match is weak. Some rows have no size entry. The others give once, few or many, or a class for an expanded clone.

NA	TRBJ2-3	TRBV27	NA	CARGWGGKNTQYF	TGTGCCAGGGGGTGGGGGGGCAAAAATACGCAGTATTTT
NA	TRBJ2-1	TRBV20-1	TRBD2	CSASMLAGGGDWGEQFF	TGCAGTGCTAGTATGCTAGCGGGGGGGGGAGATTGGGGTGAGCAGTTCTTC
NA	TRBJ2-4	TRBV6-1	NA	CASSEAVFSPKNIQYF	TGTGCCAGCAGTGAGGCCGTCTTTTCACCCAAAAATATTCAGTACTTC
few	TRBJ2-5	TRBV3-1	NA	CASSQVPGLQETQYF	TGTGCCAGCAGCCAAGTACCGGGACTGCAAGAGACCCAGTACTTC
few	TRBJ2-4	TRBV11-2	NA	CASSLIRGKNIQYF	TGTGCCAGCAGCTTAATTAGGGGCAAAAACATTCAGTACTTC
NA	TRBJ2-5	TRBV6-1	NA	CASGGAGFWDQETQYF	TGTGCCAGCGGGGGGGCCGGGTTTTGGGACCAAGAGACCCAGTATTTC
NA	TRBJ2-7	TRBV27	NA	CASSLDGEGSYEQYF	TGTGCCAGCAGTCTCGACGGCGAAGGCTCCTACGAGCAGTACTTC
medium-sized	TRBJ2-3	TRBV7-2	TRBD2	CASSLVPGTSGGMNF	TGTGCCAGCAGCTTGGTACCGGGGACTAGCGGGGGGATGAATTTT
NA	TRBJ2-7	TRBV6-1	NA	CASSEADSSYEQYF	TGTGCCAGCAGTGAAGCGGACAGTTCCTACGAGCAGTACTTC
NA	TRBJ2-3	TRBV20-1	TRBD2	CSARTATSGANTDTQYF	TGCAGTGCTAGAACCGCAACTAGCGGGGCTAACACAGATACGCAGTATTTT
NA	TRBJ1-1	TRBV6-4	NA	CASSDRPGTEAFF	TGTGCCAGCAGTGATAGGCCTGGCACTGAAGCTTTCTTT
once	TRBJ2-3	TRBV27	NA	CASSLRLTDTQYF	TGTGCCAGCAGTTTACGACTCACAGATACGCAGTATTTT
many	TRBJ2-5	TRBV5-4	TRBD2	CASSLEAGGRETQYF	TGTGCCAGCAGCTTGGAAGCGGGGGGGAGAGAGACCCAGTACTTC
NA	TRBJ2-1	TRBV27	TRBD1	CASSLTGGYEQFF	TGTGCCAGCAGTTTAACAGGGGGCTACGAGCAGTTCTTC
NA	TRBJ2-1	TRBV4-1	NA	CAVSSSSYNEQFF	TGCGCCGTCTCTAGTAGCTCCTACAATGAGCAGTTCTTC
many	TRBJ2-1	TRBV20-1	NA	CSARDTFSASVTHNEQFF	TGCAGTGCTAGAGATACGTTCTCGGCGAGCGTGACCCACAATGAGCAGTTCTTC
NA	TRBJ2-3	TRBV10-3	NA	CATELGATDTQYF	TGTGCCACGGAGCTGGGCGCCACAGATACTCAGTATTTC
few	TRBJ2-1	TRBV20-1	NA	CSATRALSYNEQFF	TGCAGTGCTACCCGGGCTCTCTCCTACAATGAGCAGTTCTTC
NA	TRBJ2-7	TRBV11-3	TRBD1	CASSRGTGSYEQYF	TGTGCCAGCAGTCGGGGGACAGGGAGCTACGAGCAGTACTTC
many	TRBJ2-1	TRBV4-2	TRBD2	CASSHRSGRKGYNEQFF	TGTGCCAGCAGCCACCGTAGCGGGAGGAAAGGCTACAATGAGCAGTTCTTC
few	TRBJ2-3	TRBV27	TRBD2	CASKASGMSDTQYF	TGTGCCAGCAAGGCTAGCGGGATGTCAGATACGCAGTATTTT
medium-sized	TRBJ1-2	TRBV6-1	NA	CASSERSGTYGYTF	TGTGCCAGCAGTGAAAGGTCAGGGACCTATGGCTACACCTTC
NA	TRBJ2-1	TRBV6-1	TRBD2	CASKRAGVRNEQFF	TGTGCCAGCAAAAGGGCGGGAGTAAGGAATGAGCAGTTCTTC
large	TRBJ2-1	TRBV7-3	NA	CASSLTGGTYNEQFF	TGTGCCAGCAGCTTAACAGGGGGAACCTACAATGAGCAGTTCTTC
NA	TRBJ2-1	TRBV10-1	NA	CASSVGGGRGGEQFF	TGCGCCAGCAGTGTTGGGGGGGGGAGGGGGGGTGAGCAGTTCTTC
NA	TRBJ2-5	TRBV7-2	NA	CAGLGGRGQETQYF	TGTGCCGGGCTCGGGGGCCGTGGCCAAGAGACCCAGTACTTC
NA	TRBJ2-2	TRBV10-2	TRBD1	CASTGRGIRNTGELFF	TGCGCCAGCACCGGCAGGGGGATAAGGAACACCGGGGAGCTGTTTTTT
few	TRBJ2-7	TRBV24-1	NA	CATSARASYEQYF	TGTGCCACCAGTGCCAGGGCCTCCTACGAGCAGTACTTC
NA	TRBJ2-3	TRBV6-1	NA	CASRGTSGGGTDTQYF	TGTGCCAGCAGGGGAACGTCGGGCGGGGGCACAGATACCCAGTATTTT
NA	TRBJ2-7	TRBV11-1	TRBD1	CASRGQGWDYEQYF	TGTGCCAGCAGGGGACAGGGCTGGGACTACGAGCAGTACTTC
NA	TRBJ1-1	TRBV7-2	NA	CASSQDRNTEAFF	TGTGCCAGCAGCCAGGACAGGAACACTGAAGCTTTCTTT
NA	TRBJ2-6	TRBV3-1	NA	CASSHVAGAGANVLTF	TGTGCCAGCAGCCACGTGGCAGGGGCTGGGGCCAACGTCCTGACTTTC
NA	TRBJ2-3	TRBV27	NA	CASSPRRDTQYF	TGTGCCAGCAGTCCCAGGAGAGATACGCAGTATTTT
NA	TRBJ2-7	TRBV4-1	NA	CASSQVNRDEQYF	TGCGCCAGCAGCCAGGTTAACAGGGACGAGCAGTACTTC
few	TRBJ2-2	TRBV6-4	NA	CASSESSTGELFF	TGTGCCAGCAGTGAATCGAGTACCGGGGAGCTGTTTTTT
few	TRBJ2-1	TRBV4-1	NA	CASSQVVNEQFF	TGCGCCAGCAGCCAAGTTGTCAATGAGCAGTTCTTC
NA	TRBJ2-7	TRBV12-3/TRBV12-4	NA	CASSFRGANEQYF	TGTGCCAGCAGTTTTAGGGGGGCGAACGAGCAGTACTTC
once	TRBJ2-5	TRBV27	NA	CASRATGRAGGRDQETQYF	TGTGCCAGCAGAGCCACGGGGCGAGCCGGGGGCCGTGACCAAGAGACCCAGTACTTC
few	TRBJ2-1	TRBV11-3	NA	CASSLVLGGGDNEQFF	TGTGCCAGCAGCTTAGTCTTAGGGGGAGGGGACAATGAGCAGTTCTTC
medium-sized	TRBJ2-1	TRBV6-5	NA	CASSPSSEQFF	TGTGCCAGCAGCCCCTCATCTGAGCAGTTCTTC
medium-sized	TRBJ2-5	TRBV7-9	TRBD1	CASSLARQGQETQYF	TGTGCCAGCAGCTTAGCGCGACAGGGGCAAGAGACCCAGTACTTC
medium-sized	TRBJ2-5	TRBV6-2/TRBV6-3	TRBD2	CASSYDRGGADQETQYF	TGTGCCAGCAGTTACGATCGCGGGGGGGCCGACCAAGAGACCCAGTACTTC
few	TRBJ2-1	TRBV6-5	TRBD2	CASSLGLVSNEQFF	TGTGCCAGCAGTTTGGGACTAGTTTCCAATGAGCAGTTCTTC
once	TRBJ2-4	TRBV7-2	NA	CARLGARGQEIQYF	TGTGCGAGGCTCGGGGCCCGTGGGCAAGAGATCCAGTACTTC
NA	TRBJ2-3	TRBV6-1	TRBD2	CARGDGGGGQDTQYF	TGTGCCAGGGGGGACGGGGGCGGGGGGCAAGATACGCAGTATTTC
NA	TRBJ2-7	TRBV6-1	NA	CASSMGEEGVEQYF	TGTGCCAGCAGTATGGGGGAGGAGGGAGTAGAGCAGTACTTC
medium-sized	TRBJ1-1	TRBV6-1	NA	CASSDLALNTEAFF	TGTGCCAGCAGTGATCTTGCCCTGAACACTGAAGCTTTCTTT
once	TRBJ2-3	TRBV6-4	TRBD2	CAGSGRGGLETQYF	TGTGCGGGCAGTGGGCGGGGGGGCTTAGAGACGCAGTACTTT
many	TRBJ2-5	TRBV5-1	NA	CASSLEDGRQETQYF	TGCGCCAGCAGCTTGGAGGACGGCCGACAAGAGACCCAGTACTTC
NA	TRBJ1-2	TRBV4-2	TRBD1	CASSQDGTGAGYTF	TGTGCCAGCAGCCAAGATGGGACAGGGGCTGGCTACACCTTC
NA	TRBJ1-2	TRBV6-1	NA	CASSPRGGDYYGYTF	TGTGCCAGCAGTCCCCGCGGGGGTGATTATTATGGCTACACCTTC
NA	TRBJ2-1	TRBV6-1	NA	CASSETGRLYNEQFF	TGTGCCAGCAGTGAGACGGGACGGCTGTACAATGAGCAGTTCTTC
NA	TRBJ2-1	TRBV6-5	NA	CASSYSMSNEQFF	TGTGCCAGCAGTTACTCGATGTCCAATGAGCAGTTCTTC
many	TRBJ2-3	TRBV7-2	NA	CASSLGGGGGFPDTQYF	TGTGCCAGCAGCTTAGGGGGTGGAGGGGGTTTCCCAGATACGCAGTATTTT
many	TRBJ2-5	TRBV4-2	NA	CASSQDLEGGAGQETQYF	TGTGCCAGCAGCCAAGATCTCGAAGGCGGGGCCGGTCAAGAGACCCAGTACTTC
NA	TRBJ2-3	TRBV10-2	TRBD2	CAGSGAGGQETQYF	TGTGCGGGCAGTGGAGCGGGGGGGCAAGAGACGCAGTATTTT
NA	TRBJ1-1	TRBV28	NA	CASSSPGQLLNTEAFF	TGTGCCAGCAGTTCTCCGGGACAATTATTGAACACTGAAGCTTTCTTT
NA	TRBJ2-3	TRBV6-1	TRBD1	CASRGDSVPDTQYF	TGTGCCAGCCGTGGGGACAGTGTCCCAGATACGCAGTACTTT
NA	TRBJ2-3	TRBV12-3/TRBV12-4	TRBD1	CACRGPGGSDQDTQYF	TGTGCCTGCAGGGGGCCTGGGGGCAGTGACCAAGATACGCAGTATTTC